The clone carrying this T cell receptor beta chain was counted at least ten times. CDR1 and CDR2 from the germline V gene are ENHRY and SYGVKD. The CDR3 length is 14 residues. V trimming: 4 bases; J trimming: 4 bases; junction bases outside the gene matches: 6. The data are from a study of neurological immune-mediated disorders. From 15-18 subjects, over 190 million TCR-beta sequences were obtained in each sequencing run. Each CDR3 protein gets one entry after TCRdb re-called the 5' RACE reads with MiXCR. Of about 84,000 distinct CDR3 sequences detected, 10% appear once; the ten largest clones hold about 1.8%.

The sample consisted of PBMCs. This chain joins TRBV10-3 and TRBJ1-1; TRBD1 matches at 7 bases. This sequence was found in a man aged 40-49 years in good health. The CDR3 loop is CAISAGTEGTEAFF. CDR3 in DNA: TGTGCCATCAGTGCCGGGACAGAGGGCACTGAAGCTTTCTTT.